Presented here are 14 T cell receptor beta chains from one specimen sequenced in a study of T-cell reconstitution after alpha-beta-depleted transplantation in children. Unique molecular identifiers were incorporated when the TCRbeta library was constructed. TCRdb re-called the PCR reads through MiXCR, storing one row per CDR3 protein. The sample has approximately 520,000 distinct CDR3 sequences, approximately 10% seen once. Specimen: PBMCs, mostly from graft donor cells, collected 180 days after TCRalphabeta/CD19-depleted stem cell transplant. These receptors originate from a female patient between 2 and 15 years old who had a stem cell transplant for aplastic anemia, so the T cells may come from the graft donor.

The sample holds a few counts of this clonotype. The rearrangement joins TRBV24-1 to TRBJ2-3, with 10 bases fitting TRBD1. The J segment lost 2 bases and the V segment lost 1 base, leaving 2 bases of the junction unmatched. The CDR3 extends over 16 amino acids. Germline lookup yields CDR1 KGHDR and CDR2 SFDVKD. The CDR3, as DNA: TGTGCCACCAGTGATTTAAGACAGGGGGCCACAGATACGCAGTATTTT. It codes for CATSDLRQGATDTQYF.

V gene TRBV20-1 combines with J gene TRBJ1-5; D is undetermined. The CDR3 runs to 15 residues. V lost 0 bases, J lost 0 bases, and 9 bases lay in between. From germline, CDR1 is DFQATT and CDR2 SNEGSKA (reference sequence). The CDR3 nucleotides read TGCAGTGCTAGAGATCGGAGAGCTAGCAATCAGCCCCAGCATTTT. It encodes CSARDRRASNQPQHF.

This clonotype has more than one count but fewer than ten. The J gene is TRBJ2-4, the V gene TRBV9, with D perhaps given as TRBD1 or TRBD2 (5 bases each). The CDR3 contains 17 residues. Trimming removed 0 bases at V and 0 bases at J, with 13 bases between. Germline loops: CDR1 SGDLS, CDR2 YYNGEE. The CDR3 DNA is TGTGCCAGCAGCGTAGATGCCGGGACCCTAGCCAAAAACATTCAGTACTTC. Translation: CASSVDAGTLAKNIQYF.

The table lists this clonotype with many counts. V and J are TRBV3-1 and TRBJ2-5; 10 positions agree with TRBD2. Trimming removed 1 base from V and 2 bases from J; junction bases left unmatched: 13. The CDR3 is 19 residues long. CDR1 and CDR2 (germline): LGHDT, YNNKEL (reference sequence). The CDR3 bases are TGTGCCAGCAGCCAAGGGGACTTAGCGGGAGGAGGGGCACAAGAGACCCAGTACTTC. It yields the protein CASSQGDLAGGGAQETQYF.

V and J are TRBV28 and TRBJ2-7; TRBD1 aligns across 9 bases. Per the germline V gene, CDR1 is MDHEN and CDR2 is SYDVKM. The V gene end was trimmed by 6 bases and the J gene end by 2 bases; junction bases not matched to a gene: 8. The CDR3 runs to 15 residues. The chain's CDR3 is CASRAWTGAPYEQYF. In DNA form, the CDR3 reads TGTGCCAGCAGAGCCTGGACAGGGGCCCCCTACGAGCAGTACTTC.

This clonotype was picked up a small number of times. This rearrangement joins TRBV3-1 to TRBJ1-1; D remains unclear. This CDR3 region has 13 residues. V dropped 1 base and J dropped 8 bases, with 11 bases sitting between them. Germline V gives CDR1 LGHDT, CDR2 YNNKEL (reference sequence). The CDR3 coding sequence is TGTGCCAGCAGCCAAGTTGTGGCGGCGGAAGCTTTCTTT. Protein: CASSQVVAAEAFF.

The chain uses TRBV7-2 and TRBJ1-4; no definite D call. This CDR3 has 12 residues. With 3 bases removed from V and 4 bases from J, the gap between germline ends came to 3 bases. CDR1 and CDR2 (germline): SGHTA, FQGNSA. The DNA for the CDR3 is TGTGCCAGCAGCTTGGGTAATGAAAAACTGTTTTTT. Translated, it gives CASSLGNEKLFF.

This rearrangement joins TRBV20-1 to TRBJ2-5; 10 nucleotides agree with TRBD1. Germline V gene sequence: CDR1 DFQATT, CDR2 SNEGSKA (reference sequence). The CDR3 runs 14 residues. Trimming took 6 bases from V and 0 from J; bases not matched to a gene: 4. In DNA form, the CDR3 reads TGCAGTGCCACAGACAGGGGGCACCAAGAGACCCAGTACTTC. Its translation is CSATDRGHQETQYF.

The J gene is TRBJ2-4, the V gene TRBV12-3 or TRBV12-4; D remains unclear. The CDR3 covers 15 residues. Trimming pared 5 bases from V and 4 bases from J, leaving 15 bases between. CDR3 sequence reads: CASSAIGLGKNIQYF. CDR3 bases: TGTGCCAGCAGTGCCATAGGGCTGGGGAAAAACATTCAGTACTTC.

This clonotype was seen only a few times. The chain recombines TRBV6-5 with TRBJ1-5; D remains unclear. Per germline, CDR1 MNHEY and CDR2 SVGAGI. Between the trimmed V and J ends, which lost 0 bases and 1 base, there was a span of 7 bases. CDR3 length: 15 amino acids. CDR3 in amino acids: CASSYSFGSNQPQHF. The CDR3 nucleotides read TGTGCCAGCAGTTACTCCTTCGGGAGCAATCAGCCCCAGCATTTT.

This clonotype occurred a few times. The CDR3 DNA follows: TGTGCCAGCTGGGGCGCACGCTCCTACAATGAGCAGTTCTTC. Its translation is CASWGARSYNEQFF. This chain uses TRBV12-3 or TRBV12-4 with TRBJ2-1, with D tentatively TRBD1 (5 bases). The CDR3 is 14 amino acids. V lost 8 bases to trimming and J lost 0 bases, with 11 bases between them.

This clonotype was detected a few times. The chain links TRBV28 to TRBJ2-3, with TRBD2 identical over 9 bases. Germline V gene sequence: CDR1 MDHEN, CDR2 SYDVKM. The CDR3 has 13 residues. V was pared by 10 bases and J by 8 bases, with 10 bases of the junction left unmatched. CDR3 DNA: TGTGCCACCGGACTAGCGCCCTTGGGTACGCAGTATTTT. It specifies CATGLAPLGTQYF. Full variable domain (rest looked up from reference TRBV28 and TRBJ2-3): DVKVTQSSRYLVKRTGEKVFLECVQDMDHENMFWYRQDPGLGLRLIYFSYDVKMKEKGDIPEGYSVSREKKERFSLILESASTNQTSMYLCATGLAPLGTQYFGPGTRLTVL.

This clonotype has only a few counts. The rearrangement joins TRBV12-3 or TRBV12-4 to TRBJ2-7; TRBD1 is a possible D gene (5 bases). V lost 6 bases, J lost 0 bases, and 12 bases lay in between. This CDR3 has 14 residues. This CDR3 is CASSLQVNSYEQYF. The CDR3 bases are TGTGCCAGCAGCTTACAGGTCAACTCCTACGAGCAGTACTTC.

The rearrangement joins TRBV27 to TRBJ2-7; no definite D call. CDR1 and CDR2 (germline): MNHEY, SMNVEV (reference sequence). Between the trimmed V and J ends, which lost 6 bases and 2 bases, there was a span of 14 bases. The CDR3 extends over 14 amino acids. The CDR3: CASRSRSRPYEQYF. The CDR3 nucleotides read TGTGCCAGCAGAAGCAGGTCTCGCCCCTACGAGCAGTACTTC.